This T cell receptor beta chain stems from a study of T-cell reconstitution after alpha-beta-depleted transplantation in children (dated by TCRdb to the mid-2010s). With respect to the entire study: Using TCR repertoire profiling, the study quantitatively followed how T-cell immune reconstitution unfolded in children after TCRalphabeta/CD19-depleted allogeneic hematopoietic cell transplantation.

This clonotype was counted between two and nine times. The clone's antigen remains unknown. No base quality values were provided; no much bigger clone lies one nucleotide off. The method was PCR. The sequencer was an Illumina HiSeq 2500. TCR libraries were prepared with molecular barcoding, using unique molecular identifiers to normalize TCRbeta repertoire quantification. In-frame beta chains were kept once TCRdb had trimmed the public reads at Q25 with fastp and called clones with MiXCR. For every CDR3 protein sequence, its rows merge into one entry that carries the most common genes and DNA. For this sample the table gives about 690,000 distinct CDR3 sequences, of which roughly 15% were detected only once. The ten largest clones represent under 1.2% of the sample. The CDR3 measures 12 amino acids from cysteine to phenylalanine. The CDR3 DNA has 36 bases and is translated from base 1. Clipping removes 8 bases from V and 8 bases from J, with 8 as the unmatched junction base count. Sequences SEHNR (CDR1) and FQNEAQ (CDR2) are obtained from the germline V gene (reference sequence).

This material consisted of PBMCs from the stem cell graft donor, taken from the stem cell graft. This receptor was taken from a human donor who donated a stem cell graft to a child with acute myeloid leukemia. The chain employs TRBV7-9 and TRBJ1-1, and TRBD1 aligns with 7 junction nucleotides. The CDR3 corresponds to CASGDSSPEAFF. In nucleotide form, the sequence is TGTGCCAGCGGGGACAGCTCACCAGAAGCTTTCTTT.